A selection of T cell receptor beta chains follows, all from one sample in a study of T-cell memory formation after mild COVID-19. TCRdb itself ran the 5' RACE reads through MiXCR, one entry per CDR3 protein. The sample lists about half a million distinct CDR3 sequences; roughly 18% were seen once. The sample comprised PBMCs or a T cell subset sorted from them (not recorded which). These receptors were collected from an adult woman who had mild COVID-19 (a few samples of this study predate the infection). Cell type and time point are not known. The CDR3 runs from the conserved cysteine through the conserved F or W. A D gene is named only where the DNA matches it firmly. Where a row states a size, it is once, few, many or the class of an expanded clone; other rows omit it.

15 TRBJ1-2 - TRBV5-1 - TGCGCCAGCAGCTCGGACCCTGACTCGGGCTATGGCTACACCTTC CASSSDPDSGYGYTF
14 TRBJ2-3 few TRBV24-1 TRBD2 TGTGCCACCAATGCCGGACTAGCGACAGATACGCAGTATTTT CATNAGLATDTQYF
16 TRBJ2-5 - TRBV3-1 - TGTGCCAGCAGCCAAGATAGGGAGGCGAACCAAGAGACCCAGTACTTC CASSQDREANQETQYF
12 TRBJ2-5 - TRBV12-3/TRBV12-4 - TGTGCCAGCTCTCCCAGGGAGCAGACCCAGTACTTC CASSPREQTQYF
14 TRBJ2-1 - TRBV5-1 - TGCGCCAGCAGCTTGGGGACTAACTACAATGAGCAGTTCTTC CASSLGTNYNEQFF
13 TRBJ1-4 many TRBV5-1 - TGCGCCAGCAGCGAGGGCTATAATGAAAAACTGTTTTTT CASSEGYNEKLFF
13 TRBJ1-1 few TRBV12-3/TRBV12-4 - TGTGCCAGCAATGAACAGGAGAACACTGAAGCTTTCTTT CASNEQENTEAFF
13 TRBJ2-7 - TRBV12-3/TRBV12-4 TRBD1 TGTGCCAGCCGGTACAGGGGGCTGTACGAGCAGTACTTC CASRYRGLYEQYF
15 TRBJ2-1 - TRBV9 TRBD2 TGTGCCAGCAGCGATAGCGGGGGGGAGATCAATGAGCAGTTCTTC CASSDSGGEINEQFF
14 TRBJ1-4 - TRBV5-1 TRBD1 TGCGCCAGCAGTCCGCGGACAGGGTACGAAAAACTGTTTTTT CASSPRTGYEKLFF
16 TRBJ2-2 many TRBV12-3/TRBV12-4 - TGTGCCAGCAGTTTTGCTCTTCAACAGGGCGCCGGGGAGCTGTTTTTT CASSFALQQGAGELFF
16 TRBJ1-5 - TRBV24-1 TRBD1 TGTGCCACCAGTGATTTGGGACAGGAATTCAATCAGCCCCAGCATTTT CATSDLGQEFNQPQHF
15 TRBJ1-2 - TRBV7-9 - TGTGCCAGCAGCTCTGATGGTCGGGGGCTGGGAGGCTACACCTTC CASSSDGRGLGGYTF
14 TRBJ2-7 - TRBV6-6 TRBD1 TGTGCCAGCAGTTCCCGGACAGGTTTGTACGAGCAGTACTTC CASSSRTGLYEQYF
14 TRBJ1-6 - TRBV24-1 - TGTGCCACCAGTGACGGCTCCTATAATTCACCCCTCCACTTT CATSDGSYNSPLHF
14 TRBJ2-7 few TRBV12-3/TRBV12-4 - TGTGCCAGCAACCCTCAGGGGCGGCTGGGGGAGCAGTACTTC CASNPQGRLGEQYF
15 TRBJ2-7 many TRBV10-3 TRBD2 TGTGCCATCAGTGCGACTAGCGGGGGGGTCTACGAGCAGTACTTC CAISATSGGVYEQYF
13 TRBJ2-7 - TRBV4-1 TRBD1 TGCGCCAGCAGAGGGACAGGGGACCACGAGCAGTACTTC CASRGTGDHEQYF
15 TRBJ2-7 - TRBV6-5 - TGTGCCAGCAGTTACTCCTATAAGAGCTCCTACGAGCAGTACTTC CASSYSYKSSYEQYF
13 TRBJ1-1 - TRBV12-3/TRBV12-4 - TGTGCCAGCAGTTTCTTTACCGGGGAGGAAGCTTTCTTT CASSFFTGEEAFF
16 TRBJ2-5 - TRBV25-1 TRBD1 TGTGCCAGCAGTGAATTGGGGACAGGGTCCCAAGAGACCCAGTACTTC CASSELGTGSQETQYF
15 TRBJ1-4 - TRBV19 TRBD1 TGTGCCAGCCGCAGGAGGGGGCGAGAGGGTGAAAAACTGTTTTTT CASRRRGREGEKLFF
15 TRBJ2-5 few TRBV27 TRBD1 TGTGCCAGCAGTCCCGCGACAGGGGTAGGAGAGACCCAGTACTTC CASSPATGVGETQYF
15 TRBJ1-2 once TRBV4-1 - TGCGCCAGCAGCCAAGATAGGCGGGTTTCTTATGGCTACACCTTC CASSQDRRVSYGYTF
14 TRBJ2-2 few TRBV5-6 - TGTGCCAGCAGCCGAGGTGGGGGCATCGGGGAGCTGTTTTTT CASSRGGGIGELFF
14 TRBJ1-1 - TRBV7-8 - TGTGCCAGCAGCTTAGGGAAACAGGCCCCTGAGGCTTTCTTT CASSLGKQAPEAFF
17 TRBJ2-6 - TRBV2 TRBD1 TGTGCCAGCACCCGGACAGGGACCGTCTCTGGGGCCAACGTCCTGACTTTC CASTRTGTVSGANVLTF
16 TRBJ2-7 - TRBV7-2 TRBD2 TGTGCCAGCAGTTTGACCGGGACTAGCGTAAACTACGAGCAGTACTTC CASSLTGTSVNYEQYF
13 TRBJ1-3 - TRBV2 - TGTGCCACCACTGGGACTGCTGGAAACACCATATATTTT CATTGTAGNTIYF
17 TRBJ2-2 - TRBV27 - TGTGCCAGCAGTCCCTATCCCGCGACTAGGGGTACCGGGGAGCTGTTTTTT CASSPYPATRGTGELFF
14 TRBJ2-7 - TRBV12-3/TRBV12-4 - TGTGCCAGCAGTTTATCGGGCGCGACGGGGGAGCAGTACTTC CASSLSGATGEQYF
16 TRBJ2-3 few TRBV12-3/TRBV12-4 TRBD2 TGTGCCAGCAGTTTACCAGCGGGAGGGCCGACAGATACGCAGTATTTT CASSLPAGGPTDTQYF
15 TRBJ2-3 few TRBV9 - TGTGCCAGCAGCGTAGCTCCGGCAGATACAGATACGCAGTATTTT CASSVAPADTDTQYF
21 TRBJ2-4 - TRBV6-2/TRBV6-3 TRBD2 TGTGCCAGCAGTTACTCGGTAGCGGGGGACACGCCCGGAATAGCCAAAAACATTCAGTACTTC CASSYSVAGDTPGIAKNIQYF
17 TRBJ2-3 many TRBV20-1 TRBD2 TGCAGTGCTAGTCCCGGACTAGCGGGAGGGGTGGCAGATACGCAGTATTTT CSASPGLAGGVADTQYF
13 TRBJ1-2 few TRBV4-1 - TGCGCCAGCAGCCAGTGGGGGCCTGGTGGCTACACCTTC CASSQWGPGGYTF